This T cell receptor beta chain was sequenced during a study of T cells in narcolepsy. Trimming stripped 8 bases from V and 2 bases from J, with 18 bases between. Per germline, CDR1 MNHNS and CDR2 SASEGT. The CDR3 spans 15 residues. Profiled with immunoSEQ multiplex PCR; TCRdb holds only in-frame clones, not every one. The sample has approximately 28,000 clones, around three quarters seen once; the top ten hold 3% to 4%. The count of this clone is one. Antigen: not known. Findings and limits, study-wide: HCRT-specific and TRIB2-specific autoreactive clonotypes appeared among same-patient CSF and blood CD4+ clonotypes.

This chain uses TRBV6-1 with TRBJ1-2, with unresolved D. The sequence derives from a human donor with narcolepsy. Specimen: CD45RA- memory CD4+ T cells from PBMCs. The CDR3 region is CASEIGSTKNYGYTF. CDR3 DNA: TGTGCCAGCGAAATAGGGTCTACCAAGAACTATGGCTACACCTTC.